Presented here are 29 T cell receptor beta chains from one specimen sequenced in a study of molecular identifiers for immune sequencing clone quantification. TCRdb fed the PCR reads into MiXCR, producing one record per CDR3 protein. The table lists about 640,000 distinct CDR3 sequences, 15% to 20% of them singletons. Sequenced sample: naive CD8+ T cells from blood, with Jurkat cell RNA spiked in. Noted subset: FACS-sorted CD8+CD4-CCR7+CD45RA+ naive T cells. Source of these receptors: a human donor in good health. Some libraries in this study had Jurkat cell RNA spiked in.

This clonotype was counted many times. CDR3 nucleotide sequence: TGTGCCACCAGTGATTACGGCGGGAAGTGGGCTAATGAGCAGTTCTTC. Translating gives CATSDYGGKWANEQFF. The chain recombines TRBV24-1 with TRBJ2-1; TRBD2 might be the D (6 bases). V lost 2 bases to trimming and J lost 7 bases, with 17 bases between them. The CDR3 runs to 16 residues. From germline, CDR1 is KGHDR and CDR2 SFDVKD.

This clonotype was recorded at least ten times. V gene TRBV30 combines with J gene TRBJ2-7; tentatively, D is TRBD2 (6 bases). The CDR3 has 10 amino acids. V lost 5 bases and J 6 bases, leaving 8 bases between the germline ends. Germline loops: CDR1 GTSNPN, CDR2 SVGIG (reference sequence). Written as DNA, the CDR3 is TGTGCCTGGGACGGGGGCGAGCAGTACTTC. Encoded protein: CAWDGGEQYF.

This clonotype has ten or more counts. V gene TRBV4-3 combines with J gene TRBJ1-1; no reliable D call. The V end lost 0 bases, the J end lost 4 bases, and 15 bases lay between the germline ends. CDR3 length equals 16 residues. From germline, CDR1 is LGHNA and CDR2 YSLEER. The CDR3 here is CASSQDRGIRGTEAFF. The CDR3, as DNA: TGCGCCAGCAGCCAAGATCGAGGGATCCGGGGCACTGAAGCTTTCTTT.

The chain has TRBV5-5 and TRBJ2-7; D uncertain. The germline gives CDR1 SGHKS, CDR2 YYEKEE (reference sequence). V gave up 0 bases and J gave up 3 bases, with 10 bases separating them. The CDR3 runs 14 residues. CDR3 DNA sequence: TGTGCCAGCAGCTTGGTGCCAGACAACTACGAGCAGTACTTC. Translating it yields CASSLVPDNYEQYF.

The sample holds many counts of this clonotype. This sequence joins TRBV11-2 and TRBJ2-3; D is unresolved. Trimming shortened V by 3 bases and J by 0 bases, and 10 bases separated the two germline ends. The CDR3 runs to 15 residues. Germline V gene data show CDR1 as SGHAT and CDR2 as FQNNGV. CDR3 sequence reads: CASSFTYGSTDTQYF. CDR3 sequence (DNA): TGTGCCAGCAGCTTTACCTATGGAAGCACAGATACGCAGTATTTT.

Remarks on this clonotype: This may be a read error, as it is one base from a much larger clone. The V gene is TRBV27, the J gene TRBJ1-1; D ambiguous. The germline gives CDR1 MNHEY, CDR2 SMNVEV (reference sequence). The CDR3 has 14 amino acids. V dropped 2 bases and J dropped 4 bases, with 11 bases sitting between them. In nucleotides, the CDR3 is TGTGCCAGCAGTTTAGCCCCTAGCGTCACTGAAGCTTTCTTT. This encodes CASSLAPSVTEAFF.

To note about this clonotype: Just one base apart from a much larger clone, this may be a read error. The chain links TRBV27 to TRBJ2-7; D unresolved. The germline V gene has CDR1 MNHEY and CDR2 SMNVEV (reference sequence). The CDR3 has 13 amino acids. DNA of the CDR3: TGTGCCGGCAGTTTACAGCGATCCTACGAGCAGTACTTC. The encoded protein is CAGSLQRSYEQYF.

This clonotype was detected ten times or more. CDR3 residues: CASKSGEGDTEAFF. The CDR3 DNA sequence: TGTGCCAGCAAGTCGGGTGAAGGGGACACTGAAGCTTTCTTT. The chain is built from TRBV9 and TRBJ1-1; D is perhaps TRBD1 (5 bases). Trimming left V 6 bases short and J 3 bases short, with 15 bases between. Germline V gene sequence: CDR1 SGDLS, CDR2 YYNGEE. This CDR3 spans 14 amino acids.

This clonotype has at least ten counts. The chain uses TRBV13 and TRBJ1-2; D is perhaps TRBD1 (5 bases). V shed 5 bases and J shed 4 bases, with 20 bases lying between them. This CDR3 is 16 amino acids long. Looked up from germline, CDR1 is PRHDT and CDR2 is FYEKMQ (reference sequence). The CDR3 protein is CASSPRRLGLAYGYTF. The CDR3 bases are TGTGCCAGCAGCCCAAGAAGGCTGGGACTTGCCTATGGCTACACCTTC.

This clonotype was found many times. V gene TRBV12-3 or TRBV12-4 combines with J gene TRBJ2-1, with 13 bases identical to TRBD2. The CDR3 runs to 15 residues. The V gene end was trimmed by 5 bases and the J gene end by 8 bases; junction bases not matched to a gene: 6. CDR3 sequence reads: CASSQLAGGAYEQFF. The CDR3 bases are TGTGCCAGCAGTCAACTAGCGGGGGGGGCCTATGAGCAGTTCTTC.

This clonotype came up many times. This rearrangement joins TRBV7-6 to TRBJ2-2; 10 bases align to TRBD1. The V gene's germline CDR1 is SGHVS and CDR2 FNYEAQ. J gave up 0 bases and V 5 bases, and 3 bases lay outside the gene matches. There are 16 residues in the CDR3. The CDR3 sequence is CASSVGTGANTGELFF. The CDR3 nucleotides read TGTGCCAGCAGCGTGGGGACAGGGGCGAACACCGGGGAGCTGTTTTTT.

This clonotype appeared a few times. J is TRBJ2-2 and V is TRBV9, with 10 bases that match TRBD1. Unmatched junction bases numbered 9, after V lost 3 bases and J lost 7 bases. The length of the CDR3 is 16 residues. From germline, CDR1 is SGDLS and CDR2 YYNGEE. DNA for the CDR3: TGTGCCAGCAGCGAGACAGGGACAGGGGTGGTCGGGGAGCTGTTTTTT. Its translation: CASSETGTGVVGELFF.

This clonotype was detected many times. The CDR3 DNA is TGTGCCTGGACTGGAGTTACCTCCTACGAGCAGTACTTC. Residues: CAWTGVTSYEQYF. The rearrangement joins TRBV30 to TRBJ2-7, with D unclear. Germline V gives CDR1 GTSNPN, CDR2 SVGIG (reference sequence). The CDR3 has 13 residues. The V gene lost 4 bases and the J gene lost 0 bases, with 10 bases spanning the gap. The variable domain in full, completed from reference TRBV30 and TRBJ2-7, reads SQTIHQWPATLVQPVGSPLSLECTVEGTSNPNLYWYRQAAGRGLQLLFYSVGIGQISSEVPQNLSASRPQDRQFILSSKKLLLSDSGFYLCAWTGVTSYEQYFGPGTRLTVT.

Comments on this clonotype: One base away lies a much larger clone, so this may be a sequencing read error. This chain joins TRBV20-1 and TRBJ2-7; maybe TRBD2 (5 bases). The V gene's germline CDR1 is DFQATT and CDR2 SNEGSKA (reference sequence). This CDR3 spans 13 amino acids. As DNA, the CDR3 is TGCAGTGCTAGGGATCCGGCGGGCTACGGGCAGTACTTC. Translating it yields CSARDPAGYGQYF.

This clonotype was seen repeatedly, ten times or more. The rearrangement uses TRBV20-1 and TRBJ2-5, with 7 nucleotides matching TRBD2. The germline CDR1 and CDR2 sequences are DFQATT and SNEGSKA (reference sequence). With 5 bases clipped from V and 4 bases from J, the junction kept 13 bases outside the gene matches. The CDR3 is 15 residues long. CDR3 in DNA: TGCAGTGCTTGGTTCGTCCGGGGAGGGGTAGAGACCCAGTACTTC. It is translated as CSAWFVRGGVETQYF.

V is TRBV15 and J is TRBJ2-5, with TRBD1 matching 8 bases. Germline loops: CDR1 LNHNV, CDR2 YYDKDF (reference sequence). This CDR3 is 15 amino acids long. The V segment lost 3 bases and the J segment 1 base; nucleotides outside the gene matches: 4. The CDR3 is CATSRGGTGQETQYF. CDR3 in DNA: TGTGCCACCAGCAGGGGCGGGACAGGCCAAGAGACCCAGTACTTC.

This clonotype was detected many times. The chain links TRBV7-9 to TRBJ2-1, with D possibly being TRBD1 (6 bases). Germline V CDR1 and CDR2: SEHNR, FQNEAQ (reference sequence). The CDR3 runs 13 residues. Trimming cost V 5 bases and J 8 bases, with 13 bases left between them. The CDR3 nucleotides are TGTGCCAGCAGCCGGACAGCTTGGGATGAGCAGTTCTTC. Residues: CASSRTAWDEQFF.

The CDR3 sequence is CASSQELGLAGINEQFF. DNA of the CDR3: TGCGCCAGCAGCCAGGAACTGGGACTAGCGGGAATTAATGAGCAGTTCTTC. The V gene is TRBV4-1, the J gene TRBJ2-1, with 13 bases that match TRBD2. CDR1 and CDR2 (germline): MGHRA, YSYEKL. The length of the CDR3 is 17 residues. V was clipped by 3 bases and J by 7 bases; unmatched bases: 9.

This clonotype was detected ten times or more. A read error may produce the germline difference seen at one junction end. The chain carries TRBV29-1 and TRBJ2-7; tentative D call: TRBD2 (5 bases). There are 11 residues in the CDR3. CDR1 is SQVTM and CDR2 is ANQGSEA in the germline V gene. In DNA, the CDR3 is TGCAGCGTTGAAGACAGCGGAACCCCCCACTTC. It is translated as CSVEDSGTPHF.

Of note for this clonotype: An end of the junction does not agree with germline; a read error may underlie this. The chain uses TRBV5-3 and TRBJ1-2; no reliable D call. TRBV5-3 is identified as an open reading frame with a role that is uncertain. The length of the CDR3 is 15 residues. CDR3 sequence: CASSLVAFGSDGYTF. The CDR3 bases are TGTGCCAGCAGCTTGGTCGCCTTTGGGTCCGACGGCTACACCTTC.

As regards this clonotype: A much larger clone differs by one base, so this may be a read error. The chain has TRBV9 and TRBJ2-1; the D gene is possibly TRBD1 (6 bases). CDR3 length equals 14 residues. In germline, CDR1 is SGDLS, CDR2 YYNGEE. The CDR3 reads CASSVGTVHNEQLF. In nucleotides, the CDR3 is TGTGCCAGCAGCGTAGGGACAGTACACAATGAGCAGCTCTTC.

This clonotype was recorded many times. J is TRBJ1-5 and V is TRBV7-6; D uncertain. The CDR3 contains 12 residues. Germline CDR1 is SGHVS and CDR2 is FNYEAQ. V was shortened by 2 bases and J by 5 bases, with 4 bases between the two germline ends. In DNA form, the CDR3 reads TGTGCCAGCAGCTTATTGGATCAGCCCCAGCATTTT. It encodes CASSLLDQPQHF.

This clonotype came up many times. The gene calls are TRBV11-2 and TRBJ2-7; D may be TRBD1 (6 bases). This CDR3 has 14 residues. Germline CDR1 reads SGHAT; CDR2 reads FQNNGV. Trimming cost V 4 bases and J 0 bases, with 10 bases left between them. The CDR3 sequence: CASSSQDSSYEQYF. The CDR3 region has the DNA TGTGCCAGCAGCTCACAGGACAGCTCCTACGAGCAGTACTTC. Full variable domain (remainder filled in from reference TRBV11-2 and TRBJ2-7): EAGVAQSPRYKIIEKRQSVAFWCNPISGHATLYWYQQILGQGPKLLIQFQNNGVVDDSQLPKDRFSAERLKGVDSTLKIQPAKLEDSAVYLCASSSQDSSYEQYFGPGTRLTVT.

The rearrangement joins TRBV13 to TRBJ1-1, with unresolved D. Germline CDR1 is PRHDT and CDR2 is FYEKMQ (reference sequence). Trimming took 5 bases from V and 0 from J, leaving 10 bases between them. This CDR3 has 14 amino acids. CDR3 region: CASSGQQMNTEAFF. CDR3 nucleotide sequence: TGTGCCAGCAGCGGTCAGCAGATGAACACTGAAGCTTTCTTT.

This clonotype was detected ten times or more. This chain uses TRBV29-1 with TRBJ2-3, with a possible D match to TRBD2 (6 bases). Germline CDR1 SQVTM, CDR2 ANQGSEA. The CDR3 totals 13 residues. The ends were cut back, 7 bases at V and 0 bases at J, with 11 bases in the middle. The CDR3 region is CSGLGFSTDTQYF. CDR3 DNA sequence: TGCAGCGGACTAGGATTTAGCACAGATACGCAGTATTTT.

This clonotype appeared a single time. Being one base from a much bigger clone, this may be a read error. The chain combines TRBV10-3 with TRBJ2-5; D possibly matches TRBD1 or TRBD2 (6 bases each). The CDR3 has 14 amino acids. Germline V gene data show CDR1 as ENHRY and CDR2 as SYGVKD. The germline V and J ends were trimmed by 4 bases and 2 bases, with 11 bases remaining between them. The CDR3 nucleotides are TGTGCCATCAGTGGAATAGGGGGGCAAGAGACCCAGTACTTC. Its translation: CAISGIGGQETQYF.

Turning to this clonotype: A much bigger clone sits one base away, suggesting this may be a read error. Given the absence of the conserved phenylalanine or tryptophan at the CDR3 end, a read error is likely. The rearrangement joins TRBV29-1 to TRBJ2-5; D ambiguous. V lost 3 bases and J lost 4, with 9 bases in between. Germline V lookup: CDR1 SQVTM, CDR2 ANQGSEA. The CDR3 loop spans 12 amino acids. CDR3: CSVEYRGETQYL. DNA for the CDR3: TGCAGCGTTGAGTACAGAGGAGAGACCCAGTACCTC.

This clonotype was counted between two and nine times. The chain joins TRBV2 to TRBJ2-7; the match to TRBD2 covers 11 bases. The V and J ends lost 6 bases and 3 bases, in that order; junction bases with no gene match: 7. The CDR3 has 15 residues. Germline V lookup: CDR1 SNHLY, CDR2 FYNNEI. The CDR3 region has the DNA TGTGCCAGCAGACCAACTAGCGGGGGAAACTACGAGCAGTACTTC. This translates into CASRPTSGGNYEQYF. Full variable domain (missing parts from reference TRBV2 and TRBJ2-7): EPEVTQTPSHQVTQMGQEVILRCVPISNHLYFYWYRQILGQKVEFLVSFYNNEISEKSEIFDDQFSVERPDGSNFTLKIRSTKLEDSAMYFCASRPTSGGNYEQYFGPGTRLTVT.

Ten or more counts support this clonotype. V is TRBV10-3 and J is TRBJ2-1, with a weak D call TRBD2 (6 bases). V was pared by 2 bases and J by 8 bases, with 16 bases between. This CDR3 has 15 residues. Germline CDR1 and CDR2: ENHRY and SYGVKD. CDR3: CAISEPETSSDEQFF. CDR3 nucleotide sequence: TGTGCCATCAGTGAGCCCGAGACTAGTTCCGATGAGCAGTTCTTC.